This TCR beta chain comes out of a study of T cells in Graves' hyperthyroidism and ophthalmopathy (dated by TCRdb to between 2018 and 2021). Regarding the study in general: Peripheral blood samples were taken at initial diagnosis, before any treatment was given. TCR Vbeta CDR3 sequencing of 130 to 150 peripheral blood samples (roughly 43 ophthalmopathy, approximately 80 hyperthyroidism and around 17 progressor patients) is reported in the paper. To identify distinguishing TCR V-J signatures, a discovery cohort of about 95 patients was used, comprising roughly 45 with Graves' ophthalmopathy and 57 with stable Graves' hyperthyroidism. Following sampling, methimazole starting at 30 mg daily was given to hyperthyroidism patients, and high-dose intravenous methylprednisolone was given to ophthalmopathy patients. In addition, the study compared T-cell repertoires in thyroid tissue and in blood from roughly 6 Graves' hyperthyroidism patients. An independent validation cohort of under 20 hyperthyroidism patients and about 15 patients who later progressed to ophthalmopathy tested prospective prediction of ophthalmopathy. The 75 to 100 discovery patients were randomly divided into training and test sets at a 7:3 ratio. Here is what the overall study found, with its caveats: In cross-validation, a model built on a 13 V-J signature told ophthalmopathy apart from stable hyperthyroidism with 87.88% sensitivity and about 81% specificity, and in testing the same model reached 80%/75%. During validation, the model predicted progression to ophthalmopathy a median of around 7 months ahead of onset, with around 65% sensitivity and roughly 75% specificity. Sample size was not statistically predetermined, and investigators were not blinded to group allocation. Most expanded thyroid clonotypes (frequency above 0.001) were also detected in blood, suggesting blood repertoires may reflect thyroid immune responses.

Amplification of TCR beta CDR3 regions was carried out from RNA transcripts. A first-round RT-PCR of the TCR CDR3 used the HTBI primer set with the Qiagen OneStep RT-PCR kit. Libraries were constructed in a second round of multiplex PCR, after which size selection and purification were carried out. Sequencing of the libraries was done on an Illumina HiSeq2000 using paired-end 100 bp reads. On the study's bioinformatics: SOAPnuke was used to process the raw data, removing reads that contained adapters or uncalled bases, had a mean Phred below 15, or lacked an exact match to the constant primer or identifier. High-quality paired reads were merged with COPE v1.2.5, and unique nucleotide sequences were defined as clonotypes. MiTCR v1.1 was used to align the clonotypes against IMGT TRBV, TRBD and TRBJ reference segments. Only V-J combinations with frequency above 0.0001, covering 99% to 99.2% of repertoires, were analysed. A TCS score was defined as the ratio between F50 (clonal expansion) and ExV (chaos), using BLOSUM62-based TCRdist between CDR3 peptides within each V-J. Welch's t-statistics and random forest reduced around 520 V-J features to about 12, which were used in a naive Bayes classifier (R e1071). The public reads were run again by TCRdb, first through fastp at Q25 and then through MiXCR, and only productive beta chains were kept. Each CDR3 protein appears once, grouped with its most common genes and DNA. TCRdb's processing, not the study's, gives the V and J calls here. In all, the sample holds under 400,000 distinct CDR3 sequences, and over 10% of those were seen once. The top ten clones comprise around 9.2% of the sample.

In the germline V gene, CDR1 corresponds to ENHRY and CDR2 to SYGVKD. The CDR3 starts with the cysteine, ends with the phenylalanine, and has 15 residues. Just CDR3 DNA is preserved here, 45 bases in frame from base 1. V lost 0 bases and J lost 2 bases; the stretch between them is 9 bases long. This clonotype was seen many times. It lacks a known antigen. It has no much larger one-base neighbor in the sample; base qualities were not kept. Stable Graves' hyperthyroidism was defined as no progression to ophthalmopathy during 18 months of follow-up. The hyperthyroidism patients were between 18 and 65 years old and newly diagnosed, with a disease duration of less than 2 months. Any patient with an uncontrolled infection, another autoimmune disease, pregnancy or lactation was excluded. Diagnoses were based on clinical symptoms, serum thyroxine and TRAb, thyroid ultrasound and orbital computed tomography. PBMCs were separated from 10 ml of fresh peripheral blood using Ficoll-Paque density gradient centrifugation. Total RNA was extracted with Trizol reagent, and quality was checked on an Agilent 2100 Bioanalyzer.

Here the chain combines TRBV10-3 and TRBJ2-3; the D gene cannot be named for sure. Material: blood. This clonotype originated in a woman between 18 and 29 years old with Graves' hyperthyroidism. CDR3 reads: CAISESHSSTDTQYF. The bases are TGTGCCATCAGTGAGTCGCACAGTTCCACAGATACGCAGTATTTT.